Each of the 5 T cell receptor beta chains below was sequenced from the same sample in a study of metastatic and nonmetastatic thyroid tumors. TCRdb used MiXCR to call clones anew from the PCR reads. The profile shows around 17,000 clones, about 29% of them singletons. Before thyroid surgery, none of the patients had received any treatment. Sequenced input: tumor tissue. Source of these receptors: a female donor with papillary thyroid cancer or a benign thyroid nodule (not recorded which). Some clones in this sample may be carry-over from other donors' samples.

This chain links TRBV4-1 with TRBJ1-4; D is possibly TRBD1 (6 bases). V lost 4 bases to trimming and J lost 5 bases, with 23 bases between them. Germline V CDR1 and CDR2: MGHRA, YSYEKL. The length of the CDR3 is 18 residues. Here the CDR3 DNA reads TGCGCCAGCAGCCCGAACCGGGGTGAGGGGGGCAGGAATGAAAAACTGTTTTTT. The encoded protein is CASSPNRGEGGRNEKLFF.

This clone was found many times. V usage is TRBV5-1 and J usage is TRBJ2-1; tentatively, D is TRBD1 (6 bases). V dropped 4 bases and J dropped 8 bases, with 19 bases sitting between them. This CDR3 contains 15 residues. CDR1 and CDR2 (germline): SGHRS, YFSETQ. The CDR3 reads CASSLGTSFWDEQFF. In DNA, the CDR3 is TGCGCCAGCAGCCTCGGGACAAGCTTTTGGGATGAGCAGTTCTTC.

This clone has a single count. The rearrangement joins TRBV11-3 to TRBJ1-1; TRBD1 matches 7 bases. This CDR3 has 16 amino acids. Germline-derived CDR1 and CDR2 are SGHNT and YENEEA. J was trimmed by 0 bases and V by 4 bases; bases with no gene match: 8. The CDR3 coding sequence is TGTGCCAGCAGCTCGGGACAGCACAGAATGAACACTGAAGCTTTCTTT. Amino acid sequence: CASSSGQHRMNTEAFF.

This clone showed up many times. The chain carries TRBV28 and TRBJ2-3, with 7 bases fitting TRBD2. The V gene end was trimmed by 3 bases and the J gene end by 0 bases; junction bases not matched to a gene: 3. This CDR3 comprises 15 residues. The germline V gene encodes CDR1 MDHEN and CDR2 SYDVKM. The CDR3 region has the DNA TGTGCCAGCAGTTTGGGGGGGGTTAGCACAGATACGCAGTATTTT. Its translation is CASSLGGVSTDTQYF.

The chain recombines TRBV7-2 with TRBJ2-7; no firm D call. V was cut by 4 bases and J by 7 bases, with 17 bases left in between. Germline CDR1 and CDR2: SGHTA and FQGNSA. The CDR3 totals 14 residues. The CDR3 here is CASSSDRWSDEQYF. The CDR3 coding sequence is TGTGCCAGCAGCTCCGATCGTTGGAGCGATGAGCAGTACTTC.